Each of the 32 T cell receptor beta chains below was sequenced from the same sample in a study of technical replicates of blood from a few donors. Only in-frame clones appear in the TCRdb table, and some are missing; sequencing was by immunoSEQ multiplex PCR. The sample yields 65,000 to 85,000 clones, about 96% seen once. Sequencing was carried out using T cells isolated from PBMCs. All receptors come from a human donor in good health.

This clone is a singleton in its sample. This rearrangement joins TRBV12-5 to TRBJ1-3, with D unclear. This CDR3 comprises 13 residues. Germline V CDR1 and CDR2: LGHNT, FRNRAP. Trimming removed 6 bases at V and 4 bases at J, with 10 bases between. CDR3 DNA sequence: TGTGCTAGTGGGTCAACTGAGGGAAACACCATATATTTT. Translated: CASGSTEGNTIYF.

The rearrangement links TRBV28 to TRBJ1-3; possibly TRBD1 for D (5 bases). V was shortened by 1 base and J by 2 bases, with 12 bases between the two germline ends. The CDR3 covers 16 residues. Germline CDR1 MDHEN, CDR2 SYDVKM. The CDR3 DNA reads TGTGCCAGCAGTTTATCGGGGGACGGGCCTGGAAACACCATATATTTT. As protein: CASSLSGDGPGNTIYF. Full variable domain (rest looked up from reference TRBV28 and TRBJ1-3): DVKVTQSSRYLVKRTGEKVFLECVQDMDHENMFWYRQDPGLGLRLIYFSYDVKMKEKGDIPEGYSVSREKKERFSLILESASTNQTSMYLCASSLSGDGPGNTIYFGEGSWLTVV.

This rearrangement joins TRBV5-6 to TRBJ2-7; a weak D match, TRBD1 (6 bases). Germline CDR1 reads SGHDT; CDR2 reads YYEEEE. This CDR3 has 15 residues. V lost 7 bases to trimming and J lost 4 bases, with 21 bases between them. The CDR3 DNA sequence: TGTGCCAGCTCTGCCTTCTGGGGCAGGGGTTACGAGCAGTACTTC. As protein: CASSAFWGRGYEQYF.

This clone was counted once. V is TRBV19 and J is TRBJ2-7, with a tentative D call TRBD2 (5 bases). Germline V gene sequence: CDR1 LNHDA, CDR2 SQIVND (reference sequence). Trimming took off 4 bases at V and 0 bases at J, with 13 bases between the two ends. The CDR3 contains 15 residues. The CDR3 loop is CASSREGSSSYEQYF. CDR3 DNA sequence: TGTGCCAGTAGTAGAGAAGGGAGCAGCTCCTACGAGCAGTACTTC.

The chain employs TRBV11-3 and TRBJ2-7; weak D call: TRBD2 (6 bases). Trimming left V 3 bases short and J 5 bases short, with 14 bases between. The CDR3 is 14 amino acids. Germline V gene lookup returns CDR1 SGHNT and CDR2 YENEEA. The CDR3 here is CASSFTRDPDEQYF. The CDR3 region has the DNA TGTGCCAGCAGCTTTACGCGGGACCCGGACGAGCAGTACTTC.

The chain recombines TRBV7-9 with TRBJ1-5, with unresolved D. The CDR3 loop spans 16 amino acids. CDR1 and CDR2 from the germline V gene are SEHNR and FQNEAQ (reference sequence). Trimming removed 4 bases at V and 8 bases at J, with 21 bases between. The DNA for the CDR3 is TGTGCCAGCAGCTCCTCTCTGGAGGCGAATATCAAGCCCCAGCATTTT. Its protein is CASSSSLEANIKPQHF.

The chain links TRBV7-9 to TRBJ2-3, with D tentatively TRBD1 (6 bases). The CDR3 has 16 amino acids. Trimming took off 5 bases at V and 4 bases at J, with 19 bases between the two ends. Germline CDR1 and CDR2: SEHNR and FQNEAQ (reference sequence). CDR3 DNA: TGTGCCAGCAGCCTGGGACAAAGTCTCACAGCAGATACGCAGTATTTT. It specifies CASSLGQSLTADTQYF.

The V gene is TRBV19, the J gene TRBJ1-1; the D gene is possibly TRBD1 (5 bases). Germline V gene data show CDR1 as LNHDA and CDR2 as SQIVND (reference sequence). This CDR3 comprises 15 residues. Trimming removed 3 bases from V and 4 bases from J, with 15 bases in between. The CDR3 sequence: CASSIFGHSSTEAFF. The CDR3 DNA is TGTGCCAGTAGTATTTTTGGACATAGCTCCACTGAAGCTTTCTTT.

V gene TRBV5-8 combines with J gene TRBJ1-4, with D perhaps matching TRBD1 (6 bases). Trimming removed 5 bases at V and 6 bases at J, with 11 bases between. This CDR3 has 13 amino acids. In germline, CDR1 is SGHTS, CDR2 YDEGEE. The CDR3 sequence is CASRARGYEKLFF. The CDR3 DNA reads as TGTGCCAGCAGAGCTAGGGGGTATGAAAAACTGTTTTTT.

The chain couples TRBV18 to TRBJ1-2, with a weak D call TRBD1 (6 bases). V was pared by 1 base and J by 2 bases, with 17 bases between. Germline CDR1 and CDR2: KGHSH and LQKENI. This CDR3 has 17 residues. The CDR3 is CASSPRVPQGSNYGYTF. The CDR3 DNA sequence: TGTGCCAGCTCACCACGAGTCCCGCAGGGGTCCAACTATGGCTACACCTTC.

This sequence joins TRBV11-3 and TRBJ2-5; D uncertain. This CDR3 contains 14 residues. CDR1 is SGHNT and CDR2 is YENEEA in the germline V gene. V shed 1 base and J shed 2 bases, with 8 bases lying between them. In DNA, the CDR3 is TGTGCCAGCAGCTTAGGATACAGACAAGAGACCCAGTACTTC. It specifies CASSLGYRQETQYF.

The chain links TRBV7-9 to TRBJ2-1, with D tentatively TRBD1 (6 bases). Germline lookup yields CDR1 SEHNR and CDR2 FQNEAQ (reference sequence). The CDR3 spans 14 residues. Trimming took off 8 bases at V and 3 bases at J, with 14 bases between the two ends. This CDR3 reads CASARQDIYNEQFF. The CDR3 DNA is TGTGCCAGCGCCAGACAGGATATCTACAATGAGCAGTTCTTC.

This rearrangement joins TRBV7-9 to TRBJ2-5; TRBD1 aligns across 8 bases. This CDR3 contains 15 residues. V was clipped by 1 base and J by 4 bases; unmatched bases: 5. Germline V gives CDR1 SEHNR, CDR2 FQNEAQ (reference sequence). CDR3 sequence: CASSLVQGGVETQYF. DNA of the CDR3: TGTGCCAGCAGCTTAGTACAGGGGGGAGTAGAGACCCAGTACTTC.

This rearrangement joins TRBV14 to TRBJ1-5, with unresolved D. The V end was cut by 3 bases, the J end by 9 bases, with 9 bases between. The CDR3 consists of 12 residues. Germline lookup yields CDR1 SGHDN and CDR2 FVKESK. The DNA of the CDR3 is TGTGCCAGCAGCCAGGGCTTTGGGCCCCAGCATTTT. It specifies CASSQGFGPQHF.

The chain links TRBV14 to TRBJ1-2; D not certain. This CDR3 contains 13 residues. Per the germline V gene, CDR1 is SGHDN and CDR2 is FVKESK. V shed 4 bases and J shed 4 bases, with 10 bases lying between them. The CDR3 loop is CASSPRSSYGYTF. CDR3 nucleotides: TGTGCCAGCAGCCCCCGGAGCAGCTATGGCTACACCTTC.

CDR3 in amino acids: CASSADSFNYGYTF. The CDR3 nucleotides are TGTGCCAGCAGTGCGGACAGTTTCAACTATGGCTACACCTTC. J is TRBJ1-2 and V is TRBV6-5, with a tentative D call TRBD1 (6 bases). With 5 bases removed from V and 2 bases from J, the gap between germline ends came to 12 bases. Germline lookup yields CDR1 MNHEY and CDR2 SVGAGI. This CDR3 spans 14 amino acids.

The J gene is TRBJ1-2, the V gene TRBV21-1; the table's D call of TRBD1 was not tested on the DNA. TRBV21-1 is a pseudogene segment. CDR3 length: 15 amino acids. CDR3 coding DNA: TGTGCCAGCATTAGGGACAGGGCGGCAAACTATGGCTACACCTTC. As protein: CASIRDRAANYGYTF.

The V call is TRBV6-5, the J call TRBJ2-7, with 7 bases that match TRBD1. J was trimmed by 6 bases and V by 8 bases; bases with no gene match: 10. The CDR3 totals 13 residues. The germline V gene has CDR1 MNHEY and CDR2 SVGAGI. CDR3 DNA sequence: TGTGCCAGCTTAACAGGGGAAGGGTCCGAGCAGTACTTC. It encodes CASLTGEGSEQYF.

The rearrangement joins TRBV19 to TRBJ1-1; D unclear. Germline-derived CDR1 and CDR2 are LNHDA and SQIVND (reference sequence). Trimming stripped 1 base from V and 3 bases from J, with 12 bases between. This CDR3 is built from 15 residues. The DNA of the CDR3 is TGTGCCAGTAGTATAGTGGGCCAGCCAGACACTGAAGCTTTCTTT. Its protein is CASSIVGQPDTEAFF.

V is TRBV6-1 and J is TRBJ2-3, with 8 bases identical to TRBD1. Germline assignment: CDR1 MNHNS and CDR2 SASEGT. This CDR3 is 15 amino acids long. Trimming took 3 bases from V and 3 from J; bases not matched to a gene: 5. In DNA form, the CDR3 reads TGTGCCAGCAGTGATTTACAGGGGGTGACAGATACGCAGTATTTT. Its translation is CASSDLQGVTDTQYF.

This rearrangement joins TRBV6-6 to TRBJ2-4; the D is unclear. Trimming stripped 0 bases from V and 1 base from J, with 10 bases between. This CDR3 has 16 amino acids. Germline V gene lookup returns CDR1 MNHNY and CDR2 SVGAGI (reference sequence). The DNA for the CDR3 is TGTGCCAGCAGTTACTCAACCCTGCGGGCCAAAAACATTCAGTACTTC. Encoded protein: CASSYSTLRAKNIQYF.

This clone appeared a single time. CDR3 bases: TGTGCCAGCGCGACAGGTCTGAATGAAAAACTGTTTTTT. It specifies CASATGLNEKLFF. The V gene is TRBV6-5, the J gene TRBJ1-4, with D possibly being TRBD1 (6 bases). The germline CDR1 and CDR2 sequences are MNHEY and SVGAGI. The CDR3 covers 13 residues. Trimming pared 8 bases from V and 5 bases from J, leaving 12 bases between.

V and J are TRBV15 and TRBJ2-1; maybe TRBD2 (5 bases). V lost 0 bases, J lost 5 bases, and 11 bases lay in between. CDR1 LNHNV and CDR2 YYDKDF come from the germline V gene (reference sequence). This CDR3 has 15 residues. CDR3 amino acids: CATSRDIGLDNEQFF. In nucleotides, the CDR3 is TGTGCCACCAGCAGAGATATAGGACTCGACAATGAGCAGTTCTTC.

The chain uses TRBV30 and TRBJ2-1, with TRBD2 as a possible D gene (6 bases). The ends were cut back, 3 bases at V and 9 bases at J, with 12 bases in the middle. The germline V gene encodes CDR1 GTSNPN and CDR2 SVGIG (reference sequence). The CDR3 is made up of 12 amino acids. CDR3: CAWSAYGGEQFF. CDR3 DNA sequence: TGTGCCTGGAGCGCCTACGGGGGTGAGCAGTTCTTC.

This chain connects TRBV27 to TRBJ1-1, with D possibly matching TRBD1 (6 bases). CDR1 MNHEY and CDR2 SMNVEV come from the germline V gene (reference sequence). Deletions cut 8 bases from V and 4 bases from J, with 11 bases between. This CDR3 is built from 12 residues. In DNA, the CDR3 is TGTGCCAGCTCGACAGGAAGCACTGAAGCTTTCTTT. It yields the protein CASSTGSTEAFF.

This chain uses TRBV9 with TRBJ2-3; 12 nucleotides match TRBD2. V lost 4 bases, J lost 0 bases, and 6 bases stayed unmatched. Germline-derived CDR1 and CDR2 are SGDLS and YYNGEE. The CDR3 sequence is 17 residues long. DNA for the CDR3: TGTGCCAGCAGCATTGGACTAGCGGGGCTTAGCACAGATACGCAGTATTTT. This sequence encodes CASSIGLAGLSTDTQYF.

The CDR3, as DNA: TGTGCCAGCAGCTTGGGGCCGGAAGCTTTCTTT. This gives the protein CASSLGPEAFF. This rearrangement joins TRBV5-8 to TRBJ1-1, with no clear D. CDR3 size: 11 residues. Germline CDR1 is SGHTS and CDR2 is YDEGEE. Trimming took 0 bases from V and 8 from J, leaving 5 bases between them.

Only one count was recorded for this clone. V usage is TRBV9 and J usage is TRBJ2-5; TRBD2 matches at 9 bases. CDR1 is SGDLS, CDR2 YYNGEE, per germline. The CDR3 sequence is 14 residues long. Germline trimming cut 7 bases from V and 5 bases from J; bases unmatched to any gene: 9. The CDR3 nucleotides read TGTGCCAGCGGTCAAGCGGGAGGTGGCGAGACCCAGTACTTC. It specifies CASGQAGGGETQYF.

J is TRBJ1-2 and V is TRBV5-6, with D perhaps TRBD1 (6 bases). Germline CDR1 and CDR2: SGHDT and YYEEEE. Trimming pared 0 bases from V and 1 base from J, leaving 7 bases between. The CDR3 extends over 14 amino acids. The CDR3, as DNA: TGTGCCAGCAGCTTGGGGACAGTTAACTATGGCTACACCTTC. Translation: CASSLGTVNYGYTF.

This clone has a single count. The J gene is TRBJ2-2, the V gene TRBV7-6; D is ambiguous. Germline loops: CDR1 SGHVS, CDR2 FNYEAQ. V lost 5 bases and J 6 bases, leaving 13 bases between the germline ends. The CDR3 spans 14 residues. CDR3 coding DNA: TGTGCCAGCAGCCATGTCGTGCGTGCCGGGGAGCTGTTTTTT. Translated: CASSHVVRAGELFF.

The chain has TRBV28 and TRBJ1-4; no clear D. The CDR3 extends over 13 amino acids. Looked up from germline, CDR1 is MDHEN and CDR2 is SYDVKM. Trimming removed 4 bases from V and 8 bases from J, with 11 bases in between. The CDR3 sequence is CASSSLPGEKLFF. The CDR3 coding sequence is TGTGCCAGCAGTTCATTACCGGGGGAAAAACTGTTTTTT.

The chain recombines TRBV18 with TRBJ2-1; the match to TRBD2 covers 9 bases. With 3 bases clipped from V and 5 bases from J, the junction kept 8 bases outside the gene matches. The CDR3 has 16 residues. Germline V gene data show CDR1 as KGHSH and CDR2 as LQKENI. The CDR3 is CASSPSPGLANNEQFF. CDR3 sequence (DNA): TGTGCCAGCTCACCTAGCCCGGGACTAGCTAACAATGAGCAGTTCTTC.